Presented here are 11 T cell receptor beta chains from one specimen sequenced in a study of blood T cell repertoires in COVID-19 (dated by TCRdb to about 2020). Libraries came from the immunoSEQ multiplex PCR assay. The table was pulled from immuneACCESS by TCRdb, which kept in-frame rearrangements only. Such tables lose some clones; where checked, under half of the loss comes from unresolved V genes, and the rest has no known cause. For this sample the table gives almost 400,000 clones, of which 85% to 90% were detected only once. Over 0.9% of the sample belongs to the ten largest clones. Sequencing input: PBMCs or T cells enriched from blood (not recorded which). The receptors were sampled from a woman aged 25 to 39 with acute COVID-19.

The gene calls are TRBV29-1 and TRBJ2-1; TRBD1 aligns across 9 bases. V shed 2 bases, J shed 1 base, and the junction held 6 bases outside the gene matches. The CDR3 consists of 16 residues. The germline V gene encodes CDR1 SQVTM and CDR2 ANQGSEA. As DNA, the CDR3 is TGCAGCGTTGAATCTGGGGGACAGGGATCCTACAATGAGCAGTTCTTC. It specifies CSVESGGQGSYNEQFF.

V is TRBV7-2 and J is TRBJ2-3; 8 bases agree with TRBD1. Germline loops: CDR1 SGHTA, CDR2 FQGNSA. V trimming: 4 bases; J trimming: 5 bases; junction bases outside the gene matches: 5. The CDR3 totals 14 residues. CDR3 DNA: TGTGCCAGCAGCTCTCGACAGGGGCAAGATACGCAGTATTTT. It is translated as CASSSRQGQDTQYF.

The chain links TRBV19 to TRBJ1-5, with 8 positions matching TRBD1. The V and J ends lost 5 bases and 0 bases, in that order; junction bases with no gene match: 6. The germline gives CDR1 LNHDA, CDR2 SQIVND (reference sequence). There are 16 residues in the CDR3. The CDR3 nucleotides read TGTGCCAGTAGTTCTTGGACAGGGTATAGCAATCAGCCCCAGCATTTT. Translating it yields CASSSWTGYSNQPQHF. Full variable domain (rest looked up from reference TRBV19 and TRBJ1-5): DGGITQSPKYLFRKEGQNVTLSCEQNLNHDAMYWYRQDPGQGLRLIYYSQIVNDFQKGDIAEGYSVSREKKESFPLTVTSAQKNPTAFYLCASSSWTGYSNQPQHFGDGTRLSIL.

The gene calls are TRBV6-2 or TRBV6-3 and TRBJ1-2; D ambiguous. The CDR3 sequence is 14 residues long. V was clipped by 2 bases and J by 4 bases, with 11 bases between them. From germline, CDR1 is MNHEY and CDR2 SVGEGT. This CDR3 reads CASSYRPTSYGYTF. The CDR3 region has the DNA TGTGCCAGCAGTTACCGACCGACTAGCTATGGCTACACCTTC.

This chain joins TRBV7-3 and TRBJ1-6; 7 bases agree with TRBD1. Per germline, CDR1 SGHTA and CDR2 FQGTGA. V was pared by 2 bases and J by 5 bases, with 3 bases of the junction left unmatched. The CDR3 sequence is 15 residues long. CDR3 DNA sequence: TGTGCCAGCAGCTTATACGGGACAGATAATTCACCCCTCCACTTT. It is translated as CASSLYGTDNSPLHF. Complete variable domain (other parts from reference TRBV7-3 and TRBJ1-6): GAGVSQTPSNKVTEKGKYVELRCDPISGHTALYWYRQSLGQGPEFLIYFQGTGAADDSGLPNDRFFAVRPEGSVSTLKIQRTERGDSAVYLCASSLYGTDNSPLHFGNGTRLTVT.

CDR3 DNA: TGTGCCATAGGTCCTGCACTAGCGGGGTCCCCTAACAATGAGCAGTTCTTC. Translating it yields CAIGPALAGSPNNEQFF. The chain couples TRBV10-3 to TRBJ2-1, with 10 bases identical to TRBD2. The CDR3 is made up of 17 amino acids. The V gene's germline CDR1 is ENHRY and CDR2 SYGVKD. Trimming removed 9 bases from V and 5 bases from J; junction bases left unmatched: 16.

V usage is TRBV6-5 and J usage is TRBJ2-1; 9 bases fit TRBD2. V was pared by 4 bases and J by 8 bases, with 9 bases of the junction left unmatched. The CDR3 is 15 residues long. The germline V gene has CDR1 MNHEY and CDR2 SVGAGI. The CDR3 reads CASSWVAGGPHEQFF. CDR3 nucleotide sequence: TGTGCCAGCAGTTGGGTGGCGGGGGGGCCTCATGAGCAGTTCTTC.

With respect to this clone: The sample has other DNA sequences that encode this CDR3 too. J is TRBJ2-7 and V is TRBV9, with no clear D. The CDR3 spans 13 residues. Trimming pared 0 bases from V and 3 bases from J, leaving 7 bases between. CDR1 and CDR2 (germline): SGDLS, YYNGEE. The CDR3 here is CASSVVPNYEQYF. In nucleotides, the CDR3 is TGTGCCAGCAGCGTAGTCCCAAACTACGAGCAGTACTTC.

There are a few counts of this clone. The CDR3 spells CASSTRDRGNTIYF. The DNA for the CDR3 is TGTGCCAGCAGCACCCGGGACAGGGGAAACACCATATATTTT. The chain uses TRBV5-6 and TRBJ1-3; 8 bases agree with TRBD1. V lost 4 bases, J lost 4 bases, and 4 bases stayed unmatched. CDR1 and CDR2 (germline): SGHDT, YYEEEE. The CDR3 covers 14 residues. Full variable domain (rest looked up from reference TRBV5-6 and TRBJ1-3): DAGVTQSPTHLIKTRGQQVTLRCSPKSGHDTVSWYQQALGQGPQFIFQYYEEEERQRGNFPDRFSGHQFPNYSSELNVNALLLGDSALYLCASSTRDRGNTIYFGEGSWLTVV.

This sequence joins TRBV19 and TRBJ2-2; no clear D. Germline V CDR1 and CDR2: LNHDA, SQIVND (reference sequence). The V end lost 5 bases, the J end lost 4 bases, and 20 bases lay between the germline ends. The CDR3 covers 17 residues. The CDR3 DNA reads as TGTGCCAGTAGTCCCAGTGGTCCCGCGGAGAGCACCGGGGAGCTGTTTTTT. This encodes CASSPSGPAESTGELFF.

This clone showed up just a few times. This chain joins TRBV19 and TRBJ1-1; D possibly corresponds to TRBD1 (5 bases). Germline V gene sequence: CDR1 LNHDA, CDR2 SQIVND (reference sequence). V lost 4 bases, J lost 1 base, and 10 bases lay in between. This CDR3 comprises 14 residues. The CDR3 DNA reads TGTGCCAGTAGTACGCGGACACAGAACACTGAAGCTTTCTTT. This sequence encodes CASSTRTQNTEAFF. The full variable domain, rest sourced from reference TRBV19 and TRBJ1-1, is DGGITQSPKYLFRKEGQNVTLSCEQNLNHDAMYWYRQDPGQGLRLIYYSQIVNDFQKGDIAEGYSVSREKKESFPLTVTSAQKNPTAFYLCASSTRTQNTEAFFGQGTRLTVV.